This T cell receptor delta chain was recovered during a study of γδ T cells in repeated Plasmodium falciparum infection listed by TCRdb under 2021. For the study in its entirety: Malian children exposed to intense seasonal malaria transmission were enrolled in the natural-infection arm and compared with Australian children matched for age and gender. The gammadelta TCR repertoires from Mali were analysed in two ways: cross-sectionally during periods with no transmission, and longitudinally across episodes of acute febrile malaria. In the study, the shaping of the human gammadelta T cell repertoire by repeated Plasmodium falciparum infection was examined using natural infection in Mali and controlled human malaria infection. Samples from controlled-infection subjects were taken at baseline, right before selected infections, and 21 days after each infection. Roughly 5 malaria-naive U.S. adults underwent four controlled human malaria infections by bites from P. falciparum NF54-infected Anopheles stephensi mosquitoes over about 600 days. Paper-wide results and their limitations: Analysis of inter-individual variability in gammadelta T cell responses was limited by the small size of the controlled-infection cohort. The Malian cohort was drawn from a small rural village made up mostly of one ethnic group, which limits generalizability. Compared with Australian children, Malian children appeared to have Vdelta2-negative gammadelta TCR repertoires that were more clonally expanded, less diverse and less shared. Vgamma9/Vdelta2+ TCR repertoires showed a highly stable polyclonal repertoire over time and infection, with many inter-individual overlapping TCRgamma sequences. Repeated controlled infections appeared to drive waves of new clonotype selection in Vdelta2-negative, largely Vdelta1+, gammadelta TCR repertoires.

The method was multiplex PCR. Sequenced on an Illumina MiSeq. Every sorted gammadelta T cell sample had both its TCR gamma (TRG) and TCR delta (TRD) chains sequenced. The authors processed their data as follows. The repertoire analyses used clonotype tree plots, the accumulated frequency of the top 20 clonotypes, and diversity index (DI) and D75 metrics. TCRdb reprocessed the public data with the CATT caller; entries with the same nucleotide sequence were combined afterwards. TCRdb's processing, not the authors', yielded these V and J calls. In all, the sample holds tens of thousands of delta-chain clones, and roughly 1.4% of those were seen once. The ten largest make up approximately 10% of the sample. Vgamma9/Vdelta2+ and Vdelta2-negative gammadelta T cell populations were flow-sorted from peripheral blood mononuclear cells for bulk TCR repertoire analysis. According to the germline V gene, CDR1 reads TSWWSYY and CDR2 reads QGS. V loses 0 bases, J loses 4 bases, and the germline ends lie 27 bases apart. There are 20 amino acids in the CDR3, from cysteine to phenylalanine inclusive. Kept here is only the CDR3 DNA, which spans 60 bases and is read in frame from base 1.

In the case of this clone: There is no known antigen for this receptor. Per-nucleotide qualities are absent, and no much larger clonotype sits a single base away.

The sample consisted of gamma-delta T cells from blood. The source is a pool of human donors (malaria-infected and uninfected, not separated). The rearranged segments are TRDV1 and TRDJ1; perhaps TRDD3 is the D gene, with 10 bases matching. TCRdb is silent on the J gene; assignment here came from matching the DNA to germline. The CDR3 protein sequence reads: CALGELAFLRGIRMVDKLIF. The base sequence is TGTGCTCTTGGGGAACTGGCCTTCCTACGGGGGATACGCATGGTCGATAAACTCATCTTT.